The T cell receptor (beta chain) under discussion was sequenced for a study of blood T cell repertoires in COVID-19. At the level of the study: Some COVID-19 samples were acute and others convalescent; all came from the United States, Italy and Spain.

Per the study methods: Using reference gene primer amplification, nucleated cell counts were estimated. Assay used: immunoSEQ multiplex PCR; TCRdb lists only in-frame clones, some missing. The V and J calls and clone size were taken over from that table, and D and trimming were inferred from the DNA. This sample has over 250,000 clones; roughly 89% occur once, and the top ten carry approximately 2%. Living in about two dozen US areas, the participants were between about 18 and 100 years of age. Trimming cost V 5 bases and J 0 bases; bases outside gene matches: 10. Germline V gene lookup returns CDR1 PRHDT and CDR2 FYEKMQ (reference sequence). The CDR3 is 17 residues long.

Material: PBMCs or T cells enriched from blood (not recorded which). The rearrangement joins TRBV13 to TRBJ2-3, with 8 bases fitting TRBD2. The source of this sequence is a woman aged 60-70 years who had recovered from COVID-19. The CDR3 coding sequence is TGTGCCAGCAGCCCCACCGGAGCGGGAGCTAGCACAGATACGCAGTATTTT. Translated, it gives CASSPTGAGASTDTQYF. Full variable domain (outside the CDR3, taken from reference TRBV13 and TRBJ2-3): AAGVIQSPRHLIKEKRETATLKCYPIPRHDTVYWYQQGPGQDPQFLISFYEKMQSDKGSIPDRFSAQQFSDYHSELNMSSLELGDSALYFCASSPTGAGASTDTQYFGPGTRLTVL.